This T cell receptor beta chain was captured by sequencing in a study of human T cells and chemical hapten exposure. Study at large: Diphenylcyclopropenone, dosed weekly to the scalp, was given to patients throughout the approximately 25-week study.

This clonotype occurred a few times. The target antigen is unknown. Study-level findings and limits: Patch test score was positively correlated with the counts of TCRs that had expanded at PT1.

TCRdb recomputed calls from the RACE reads with MiXCR, one row per CDR3 protein. Of 65,000 to 80,000 distinct CDR3 sequences listed, under 13% were seen once; the top ten hold about 1.3%. The time point denotes: patch test 1, 2 weeks after DPC sensitization. Treatment noted: therapeutic diphenylcyclopropenone sensitization with weekly scalp DPC. CDR1 is SGHVS and CDR2 is FNYEAQ in the germline V gene. V lost 6 bases and J lost 2; bases outside the gene matches: 3. This CDR3 is 14 amino acids long. The input for sequencing was whole blood, taken in connection with sensitization to the hapten diphenylcyclopropenone (DPC). The V gene is TRBV7-6, the J gene TRBJ2-4; 8 positions match TRBD1. The source of this sequence is a woman aged 45-65 years with alopecia areata. Some clones in this sample may be carry-over from other donors' samples. The CDR3 region is CASSPGGSKNIQYF. The DNA of the CDR3 is TGTGCCAGCAGTCCAGGGGGCTCCAAAAACATTCAGTACTTC.